The entry below gives a single T cell receptor beta chain sequence along with its context. This specimen comes from a study of blood T cell repertoires in COVID-19. Study context: Both acute and convalescent COVID-19 samples were obtained from the United States, Italy and Spain.

CDR3 length: 12 residues. Trimming pared 6 bases from V and 8 bases from J, leaving 13 bases between. Per the original data handling: Amplification with reference gene primers provided the estimates of nucleated cell counts. Libraries were prepared by immunoSEQ multiplex PCR; TCRdb keeps only in-frame clonotypes and omits some of them. That table supplies the V and J calls and clone size; D and trimming were determined from the DNA. The table includes tens of thousands of clones, around 80% detected once. V is TRBV12-3 or TRBV12-4 and J is TRBJ1-2; a weak D match, TRBD1 (5 bases). Sequenced input: peripheral blood. The sequence came from a man aged 55 to 70 with active or convalescent COVID-19. The CDR3 bases are TGTGCCAGCAGGCAGGGAATGAGCGGCTACACCTTC. It specifies CASRQGMSGYTF.